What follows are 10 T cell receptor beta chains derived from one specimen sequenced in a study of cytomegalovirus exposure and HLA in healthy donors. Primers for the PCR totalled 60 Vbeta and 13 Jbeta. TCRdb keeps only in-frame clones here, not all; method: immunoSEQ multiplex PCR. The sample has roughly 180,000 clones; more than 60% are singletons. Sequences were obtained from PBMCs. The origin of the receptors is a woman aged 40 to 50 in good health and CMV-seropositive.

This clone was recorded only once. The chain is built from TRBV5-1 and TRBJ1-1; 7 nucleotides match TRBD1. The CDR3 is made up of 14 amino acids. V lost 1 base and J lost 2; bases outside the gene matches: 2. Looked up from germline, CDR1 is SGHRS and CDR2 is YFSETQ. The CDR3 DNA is TGCGCCAGCAGCTTGACAGGGGTAAACACTGAAGCTTTCTTT. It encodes CASSLTGVNTEAFF. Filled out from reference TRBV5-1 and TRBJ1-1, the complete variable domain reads KAGVTQTPRYLIKTRGQQVTLSCSPISGHRSVSWYQQTPGQGLQFLFEYFSETQRNKGNFPGRFSGRQFSNSRSEMNVSTLELGDSALYLCASSLTGVNTEAFFGQGTRLTVV.

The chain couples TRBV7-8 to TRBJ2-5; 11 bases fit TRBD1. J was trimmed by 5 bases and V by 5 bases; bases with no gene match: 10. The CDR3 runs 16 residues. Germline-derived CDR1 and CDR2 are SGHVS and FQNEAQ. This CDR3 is CASSPRTGGQGETQYF. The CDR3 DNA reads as TGTGCCAGCAGCCCCCGGACAGGGGGCCAGGGGGAGACCCAGTACTTC.

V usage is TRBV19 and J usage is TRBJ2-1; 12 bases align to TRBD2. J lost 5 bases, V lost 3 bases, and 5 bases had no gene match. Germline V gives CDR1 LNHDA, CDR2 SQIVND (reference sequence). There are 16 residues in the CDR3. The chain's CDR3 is CASSIVTSGRHNEQFF. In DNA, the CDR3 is TGTGCCAGTAGTATTGTTACTAGCGGGAGGCACAATGAGCAGTTCTTC.

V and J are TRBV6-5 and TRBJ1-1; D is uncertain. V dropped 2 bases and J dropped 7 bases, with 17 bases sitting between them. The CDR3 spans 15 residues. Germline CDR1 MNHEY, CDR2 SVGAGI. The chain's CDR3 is CASSYESGGRFEAFF. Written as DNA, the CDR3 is TGTGCCAGCAGTTACGAGTCAGGAGGGAGATTTGAAGCTTTCTTT.

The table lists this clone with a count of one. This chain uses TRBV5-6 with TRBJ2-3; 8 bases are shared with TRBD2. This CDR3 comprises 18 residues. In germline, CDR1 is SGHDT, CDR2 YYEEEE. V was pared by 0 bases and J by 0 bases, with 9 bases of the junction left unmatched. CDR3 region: CASSLAFFSGSSTDTQYF. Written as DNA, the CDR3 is TGTGCCAGCAGCTTGGCCTTTTTCAGCGGGAGCAGCACAGATACGCAGTATTTT. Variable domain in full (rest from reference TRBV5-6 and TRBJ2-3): DAGVTQSPTHLIKTRGQQVTLRCSPKSGHDTVSWYQQALGQGPQFIFQYYEEEERQRGNFPDRFSGHQFPNYSSELNVNALLLGDSALYLCASSLAFFSGSSTDTQYFGPGTRLTVL.

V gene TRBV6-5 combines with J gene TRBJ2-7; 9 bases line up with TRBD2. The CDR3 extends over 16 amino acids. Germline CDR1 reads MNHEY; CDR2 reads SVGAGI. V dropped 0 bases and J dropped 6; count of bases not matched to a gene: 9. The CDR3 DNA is TGTGCCAGCAGTTACTCGAACAGGGCGGGGGGGAGCGAGCAGTACTTC. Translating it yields CASSYSNRAGGSEQYF.

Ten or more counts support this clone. The DNA for the CDR3 is TGTGCCAGCAGTGAACGCAGGTTGCGTGGCTACACCTTC. Protein sequence: CASSERRLRGYTF. The J gene is TRBJ1-2, the V gene TRBV6-1; no clear D gene. The length of the CDR3 is 13 residues. Trimming pared 2 bases from V and 7 bases from J, leaving 11 bases between. Germline CDR1 reads MNHNS; CDR2 reads SASEGT.

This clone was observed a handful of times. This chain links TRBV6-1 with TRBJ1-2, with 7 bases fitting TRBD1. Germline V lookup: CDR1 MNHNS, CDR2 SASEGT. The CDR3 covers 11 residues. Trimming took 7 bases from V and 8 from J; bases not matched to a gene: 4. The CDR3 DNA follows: TGTGCCAGCACACAGGGGATCGGCTACACCTTC. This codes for CASTQGIGYTF.

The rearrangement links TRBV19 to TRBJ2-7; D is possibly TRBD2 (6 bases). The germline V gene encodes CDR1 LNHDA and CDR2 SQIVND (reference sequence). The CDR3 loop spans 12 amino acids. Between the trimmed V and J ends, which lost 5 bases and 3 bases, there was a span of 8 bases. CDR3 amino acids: CASSGGIYEQYF. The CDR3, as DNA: TGTGCCAGTAGTGGAGGGATCTACGAGCAGTACTTC.

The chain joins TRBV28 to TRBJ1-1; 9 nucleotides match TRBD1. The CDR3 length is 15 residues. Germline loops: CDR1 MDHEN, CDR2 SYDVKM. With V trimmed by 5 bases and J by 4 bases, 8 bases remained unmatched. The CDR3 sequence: CASSPNRGLRTEAFF. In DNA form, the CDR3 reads TGTGCCAGCAGTCCAAACAGGGGGCTTCGCACTGAAGCTTTCTTT.